Here is one T cell receptor (beta chain) with its context. The record originates from a study of blood T cell repertoires in COVID-19. The wider study: Acute and convalescent COVID-19 samples came from the United States, Italy and Spain. PBMCs, B-cell-depleted T cells, or T cells were the source of the cDNA or gDNA that made up the material.

How the authors handled the data: Researchers report that nucleated cell counts were estimated from reference gene primer amplification. Clones were sequenced by immunoSEQ multiplex PCR, and TCRdb holds only the in-frame ones, with some missing. V, J and clone size are taken as reported in that table, and D and trimming were inferred from the DNA itself. The sample contains some 150,000 clones, 80% to 85% of which appear only once. Input material: peripheral blood. This TCR derives from a woman aged 60-75 years with acute or convalescent COVID-19.

The CDR3 coding sequence is TGTGCCAGCAGTTACTCGAGGGCGGGAAATTCCTACGAGCAGTACTTC. Translated, it gives CASSYSRAGNSYEQYF. The rearrangement links TRBV6-5 to TRBJ2-7; D is possibly TRBD2 (6 bases). V was cut by 0 bases and J by 1 base, with 13 bases left in between. The CDR3 has 16 amino acids. Germline values: CDR1 MNHEY, CDR2 SVGAGI.